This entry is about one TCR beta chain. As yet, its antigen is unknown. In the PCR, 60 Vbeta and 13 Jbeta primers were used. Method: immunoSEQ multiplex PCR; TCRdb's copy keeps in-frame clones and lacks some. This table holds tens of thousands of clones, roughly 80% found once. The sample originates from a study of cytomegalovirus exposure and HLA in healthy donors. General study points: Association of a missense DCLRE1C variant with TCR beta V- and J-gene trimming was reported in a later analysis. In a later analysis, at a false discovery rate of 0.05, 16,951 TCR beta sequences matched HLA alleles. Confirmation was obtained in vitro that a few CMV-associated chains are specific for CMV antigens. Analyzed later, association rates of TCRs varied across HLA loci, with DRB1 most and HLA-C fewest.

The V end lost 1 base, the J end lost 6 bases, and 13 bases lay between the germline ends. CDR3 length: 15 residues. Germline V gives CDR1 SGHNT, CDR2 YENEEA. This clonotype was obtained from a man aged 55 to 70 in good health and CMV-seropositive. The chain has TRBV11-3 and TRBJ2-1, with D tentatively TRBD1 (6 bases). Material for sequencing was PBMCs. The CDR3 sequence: CASSLGGQFSNEQFF. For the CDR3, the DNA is TGTGCCAGCAGCTTAGGGGGGCAGTTTAGCAATGAGCAGTTCTTC.